This T cell receptor beta chain was sequenced for a study of blood T cell repertoires in COVID-19. In the original analysis: Scientists estimated how many nucleated cells there were by amplifying reference gene primers. The data were produced by immunoSEQ multiplex PCR, yet TCRdb's version contains in-frame clones alone and is incomplete. V, J and clone size are taken as reported in that table, and D and trimming were inferred from the DNA itself. The table lists 150,000 to 200,000 clones, about 87% of them singletons. V was pared by 4 bases and J by 1 base, with 5 bases of the junction left unmatched. The CDR3 runs 15 residues. Germline V lookup: CDR1 SGHRS, CDR2 YFSETQ.

The origin of this receptor is a man in his 60s with acute or convalescent COVID-19. The source material was peripheral blood. The rearrangement joins TRBV5-1 to TRBJ1-1; 9 bases fit TRBD1. CDR3 DNA sequence: TGCGCCAGCAGCGGGACAGGGCAAAGGAACACTGAAGCTTTCTTT. Translation gives CASSGTGQRNTEAFF.